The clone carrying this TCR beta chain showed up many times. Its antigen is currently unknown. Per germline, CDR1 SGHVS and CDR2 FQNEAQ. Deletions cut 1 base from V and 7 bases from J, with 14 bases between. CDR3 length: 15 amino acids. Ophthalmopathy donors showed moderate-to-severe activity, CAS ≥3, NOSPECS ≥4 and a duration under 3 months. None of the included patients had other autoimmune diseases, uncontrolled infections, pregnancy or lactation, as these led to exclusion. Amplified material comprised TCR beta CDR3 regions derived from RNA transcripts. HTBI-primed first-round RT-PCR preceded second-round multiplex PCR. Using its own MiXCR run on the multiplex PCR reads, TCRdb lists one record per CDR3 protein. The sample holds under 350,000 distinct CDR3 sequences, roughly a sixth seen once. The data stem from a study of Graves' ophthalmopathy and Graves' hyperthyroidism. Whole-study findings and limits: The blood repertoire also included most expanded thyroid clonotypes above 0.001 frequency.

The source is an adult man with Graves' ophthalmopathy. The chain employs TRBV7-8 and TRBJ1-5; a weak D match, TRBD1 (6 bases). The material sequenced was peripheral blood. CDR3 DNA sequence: TGTGCCAGCAGCTTAGGCAACAGGGTAGACCAGCCCCAGCATTTT. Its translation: CASSLGNRVDQPQHF. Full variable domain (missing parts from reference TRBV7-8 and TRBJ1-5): GAGVSQSPRYKVAKRGQDVALRCDPISGHVSLFWYQQALGQGPEFLTYFQNEAQLDKSGLPSDRFFAERPEGSVSTLKIQRTQQEDSAVYLCASSLGNRVDQPQHFGDGTRLSIL.